These 4 T cell receptor beta chains came from one sample sequenced in a study of blood T cells in healthy people across ages. A second PCR of roughly 7 to 11 cycles used a sample-barcoded 5' primer and a J-beta primer mix. MiXCR, run by TCRdb on the 5' RACE reads, gives a single entry per CDR3 protein. This sample carries roughly 1.9 million distinct CDR3 sequences, roughly two fifths of them seen once, and the ten largest clones take 23%. Sample: blood. These receptors originate from a human donor in good health.

The chain links TRBV12-3 or TRBV12-4 to TRBJ1-1; D gene ambiguous. This CDR3 contains 14 residues. With 6 bases removed from V and 0 bases from J, the gap between germline ends came to 11 bases. This CDR3 reads CASSYSELNTEAFF. In DNA, the CDR3 is TGTGCCAGCAGCTACAGTGAACTGAACACTGAAGCTTTCTTT.

The chain has TRBV15 and TRBJ2-1; 9 bases are a match to TRBD2. CDR1 is LNHNV, CDR2 YYDKDF, per germline (reference sequence). V gave up 0 bases and J gave up 0 bases; unmatched junction bases: 3. The CDR3 runs 17 residues. CDR3 sequence: CATSRDYSGSSYNEQFF. The CDR3 DNA reads as TGTGCCACCAGCAGAGATTATAGCGGGAGCTCCTACAATGAGCAGTTCTTC.

The chain recombines TRBV29-1 with TRBJ2-5, with D hard to call. Between the trimmed V and J ends, which lost 0 bases and 5 bases, there was a span of 10 bases. This CDR3 has 13 residues. Germline CDR1 is SQVTM and CDR2 is ANQGSEA. The CDR3 nucleotides are TGCAGCGTTGAAGAATCAGTGGGGGAGACCCAGTACTTC. Translation: CSVEESVGETQYF.

This clonotype was seen only a few times. The chain carries TRBV3-1 and TRBJ2-1; D gene unclear. V lost 2 bases to trimming and J lost 1 base, with 9 bases between them. This CDR3 contains 15 residues. Germline V gene lookup returns CDR1 LGHDT and CDR2 YNNKEL (reference sequence). CDR3 nucleotides: TGTGCCAGCAGCCAATTCTCCCTATCCTACAATGAGCAGTTCTTC. Protein product: CASSQFSLSYNEQFF.